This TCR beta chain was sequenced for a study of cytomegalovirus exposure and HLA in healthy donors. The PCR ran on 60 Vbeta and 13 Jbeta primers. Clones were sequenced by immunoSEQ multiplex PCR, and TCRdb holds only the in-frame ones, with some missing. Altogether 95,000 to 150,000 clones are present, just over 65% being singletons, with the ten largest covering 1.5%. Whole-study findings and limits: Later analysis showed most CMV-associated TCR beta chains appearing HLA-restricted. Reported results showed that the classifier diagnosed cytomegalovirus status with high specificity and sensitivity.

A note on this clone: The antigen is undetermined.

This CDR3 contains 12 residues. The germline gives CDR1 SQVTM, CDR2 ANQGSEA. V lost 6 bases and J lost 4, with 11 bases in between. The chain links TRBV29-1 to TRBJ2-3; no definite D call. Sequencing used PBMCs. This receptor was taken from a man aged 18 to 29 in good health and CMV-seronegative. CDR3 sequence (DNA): TGCAGCGTCGACTGGTTGGCAGATACGCAGTATTTT. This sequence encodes CSVDWLADTQYF.